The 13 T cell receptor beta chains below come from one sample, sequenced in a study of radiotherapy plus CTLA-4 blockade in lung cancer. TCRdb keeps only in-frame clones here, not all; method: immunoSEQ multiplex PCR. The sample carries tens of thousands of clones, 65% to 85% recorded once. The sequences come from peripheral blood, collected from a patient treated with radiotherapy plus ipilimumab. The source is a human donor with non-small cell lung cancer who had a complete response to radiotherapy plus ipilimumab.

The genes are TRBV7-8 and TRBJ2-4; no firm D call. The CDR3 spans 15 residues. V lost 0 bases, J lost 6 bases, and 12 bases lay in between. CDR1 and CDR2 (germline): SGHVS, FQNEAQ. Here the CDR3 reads CASSLALVERNIQYF. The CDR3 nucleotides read TGTGCCAGCAGCTTAGCGTTAGTAGAGCGAAACATTCAGTACTTC.

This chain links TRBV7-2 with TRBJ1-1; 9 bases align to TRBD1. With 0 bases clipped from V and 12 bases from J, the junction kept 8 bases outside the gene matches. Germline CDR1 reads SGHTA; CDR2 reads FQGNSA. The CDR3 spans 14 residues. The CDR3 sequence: CASSLAGTGRETFF. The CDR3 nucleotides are TGTGCCAGCAGCTTAGCTGGGACAGGGAGAGAAACTTTCTTT. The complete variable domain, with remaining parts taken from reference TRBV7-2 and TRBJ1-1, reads GAGVSQSPSNKVTEKGKDVELRCDPISGHTALYWYRQSLGQGLEFLIYFQGNSAPDKSGLPSDRFSAERTGGSVSTLTIQRTQQEDSAVYLCASSLAGTGRETFFGQGTRLTVV.

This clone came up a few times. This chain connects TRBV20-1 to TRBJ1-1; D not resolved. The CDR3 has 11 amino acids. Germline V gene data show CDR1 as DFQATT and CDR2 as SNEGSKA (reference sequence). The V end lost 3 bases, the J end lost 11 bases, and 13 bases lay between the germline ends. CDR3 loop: CSASRVSEAFF. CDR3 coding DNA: TGCAGTGCTAGCCGGGTTTCGGAGGCTTTCTTT.

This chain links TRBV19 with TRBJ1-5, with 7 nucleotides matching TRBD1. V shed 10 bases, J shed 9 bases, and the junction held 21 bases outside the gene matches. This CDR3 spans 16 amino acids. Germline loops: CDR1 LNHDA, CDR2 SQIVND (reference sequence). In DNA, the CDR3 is TGTGCCAAAACGAACCTAGGACAGCTCCCAGGGGGGCCCCAGCATTTT. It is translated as CAKTNLGQLPGGPQHF.

As DNA, the CDR3 is TGTGCCAGCAGTGGGGGACTAGCGGGACAGCAGGCTACGCAGTATTTT. Its protein is CASSGGLAGQQATQYF. The chain has TRBV2 and TRBJ2-3, with 13 nucleotides matching TRBD2. CDR3 length: 16 residues. The germline V gene has CDR1 SNHLY and CDR2 FYNNEI. V lost 4 bases to trimming and J lost 8 bases; unmatched junction nucleotides: 9.

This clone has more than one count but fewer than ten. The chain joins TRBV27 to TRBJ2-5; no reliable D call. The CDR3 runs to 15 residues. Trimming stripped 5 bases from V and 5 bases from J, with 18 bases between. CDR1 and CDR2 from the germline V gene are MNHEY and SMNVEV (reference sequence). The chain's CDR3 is CASSRIGRFTETQYF. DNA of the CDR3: TGTGCCAGCAGTCGAATCGGCAGGTTTACGGAGACCCAGTACTTC.

The CDR3 nucleotides are TGTGCCAGCAGCTTGGCCGGGGGGGCCCTCTCCTACGAGCAGTACTTC. Residues: CASSLAGGALSYEQYF. The J gene is TRBJ2-7, the V gene TRBV5-4; 8 nucleotides line up with TRBD2. This CDR3 is built from 16 residues. The junction had 5 bases not matched to a gene; V was cut back by 0 bases and J by 0 bases. Germline V CDR1 and CDR2: SGHNT, YYREEE (reference sequence).

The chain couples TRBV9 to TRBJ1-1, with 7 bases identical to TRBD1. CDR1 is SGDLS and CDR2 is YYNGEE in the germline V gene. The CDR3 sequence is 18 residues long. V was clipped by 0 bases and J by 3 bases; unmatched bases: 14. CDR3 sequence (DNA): TGTGCCAGCAGCGTAGCTCCCGACAGGGTTGGGCAGGACACTGAAGCTTTCTTT. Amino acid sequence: CASSVAPDRVGQDTEAFF. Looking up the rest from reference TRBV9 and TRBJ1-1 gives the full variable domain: DSGVTQTPKHLITATGQRVTLRCSPRSGDLSVYWYQQSLDQGLQFLIQYYNGEERAKGNILERFSAQQFPDLHSELNLSSLELGDSALYFCASSVAPDRVGQDTEAFFGQGTRLTVV.

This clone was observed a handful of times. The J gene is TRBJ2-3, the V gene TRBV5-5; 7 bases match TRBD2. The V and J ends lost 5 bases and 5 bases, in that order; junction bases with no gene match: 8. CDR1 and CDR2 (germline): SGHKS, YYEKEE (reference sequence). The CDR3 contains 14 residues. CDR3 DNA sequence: TGTGCCAGCAGTAATCGGGGGGAACTAGATACGCAGTATTTT. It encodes CASSNRGELDTQYF.

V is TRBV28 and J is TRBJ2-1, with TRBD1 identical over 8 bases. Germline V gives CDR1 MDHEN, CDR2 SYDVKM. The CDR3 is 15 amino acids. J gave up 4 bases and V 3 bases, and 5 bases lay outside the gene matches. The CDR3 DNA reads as TGTGCCAGCAGTTTGCAGGGGGCGATGTACAATGAGCAGTTCTTC. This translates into CASSLQGAMYNEQFF.

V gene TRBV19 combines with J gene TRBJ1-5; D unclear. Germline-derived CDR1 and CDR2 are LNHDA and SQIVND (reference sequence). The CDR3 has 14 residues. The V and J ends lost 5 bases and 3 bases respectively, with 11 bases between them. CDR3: CASSVNRDNQPQHF. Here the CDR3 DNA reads TGTGCCAGTAGTGTTAACCGGGACAATCAGCCCCAGCATTTT.

The CDR3: CAWSGTVNSPLHF. Here the CDR3 DNA reads TGTGCCTGGAGTGGAACAGTAAATTCACCCCTCCACTTT. This chain uses TRBV30 with TRBJ1-6; D is unclear. The germline gives CDR1 GTSNPN, CDR2 SVGIG (reference sequence). This CDR3 is 13 amino acids long. Trimming pared 1 base from V and 7 bases from J, leaving 8 bases between.

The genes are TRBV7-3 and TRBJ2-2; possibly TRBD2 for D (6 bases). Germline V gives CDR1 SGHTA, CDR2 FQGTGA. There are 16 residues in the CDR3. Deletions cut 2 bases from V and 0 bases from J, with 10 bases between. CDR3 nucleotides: TGTGCCAGCAGCTTATCTGCGGGAACGAACACCGGGGAGCTGTTTTTT. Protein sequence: CASSLSAGTNTGELFF.